The T cell receptor (beta chain) described here comes from a study of blood T cell repertoires in COVID-19. Across the whole study: Sources were T cells, B-cell-depleted T cells, or PBMCs; the material itself was cDNA or gDNA.

TCRdb's table, derived via immunoSEQ multiplex PCR, lists solely in-frame clones and lacks some. Found here are about 340,000 clones, 92% of them singletons; the top ten hold approximately 17%. V was clipped by 9 bases and J by 1 base; unmatched bases: 8. Germline CDR1 is MDHEN and CDR2 is SYDVKM. This CDR3 contains 14 residues. Sequencing used PBMCs or T cells enriched from blood (not recorded which). The rearrangement uses TRBV28 and TRBJ1-1, with 7 nucleotides matching TRBD1. The receptor was isolated from a woman between 25 and 40 years old who had recovered from COVID-19. CDR3 DNA sequence: TGTGCCAGTCGGGACAGCCTATGGAACACTGAAGCTTTCTTT. Its protein is CASRDSLWNTEAFF.